The rows below give T cell receptor beta chains drawn from one sample of a study of spatial heterogeneity in lung cancer. TCRdb passed the 5' RACE reads through MiXCR, listing each CDR3 protein once. The repertoire holds roughly 3,400 distinct CDR3 sequences, with about 7.3% as singletons. This specimen was lung tumor tissue, taken at surgery. The receptors stem from a male donor with early-stage non-small cell lung cancer. Each CDR3 is given with its conserved first and last residue. The D gene is left open where the match is weak. Not every row has a clone size; where given, it reads once, few, many or a size class.

TRBJ2-3 medium-sized TRBV20-1 . TGCAGTGCTAGACGACGGGGCCCCACAGATACGCAGTATTTT CSARRRGPTDTQYF
TRBJ2-3 medium-sized TRBV7-2 TRBD2 TGTGCCAGCAGCCCCAGACTAGCGGGAAGCACAGATACGCAGTATTTT CASSPRLAGSTDTQYF
TRBJ2-7 medium-sized TRBV11-2 TRBD2 TGTGCCAGCAGCGGCGGACTAGGGAGGGCCCTCTCCTACGAGCAGTACTTC CASSGGLGRALSYEQYF
TRBJ2-7 many TRBV7-2 TRBD1 TGTGCCAGCAGCTCGGACAGGAACGAGCAGTACTTC CASSSDRNEQYF
TRBJ2-5 many TRBV5-1 TRBD2 TGCGCCAGCAGCTTGACACTAGCGAAGGAGACCCAGTACTTC CASSLTLAKETQYF
TRBJ2-2 medium-sized TRBV5-5 . TGTGCCAGCAGCTTGCAGGGTATTGGTAACACCGGGGAGCTGTTTTTT CASSLQGIGNTGELFF
TRBJ2-5 medium-sized TRBV28 . TGTGCCAGCAACTCCGGGACACATTCAATCGCGACCCAGTACTTC CASNSGTHSIATQYF
TRBJ1-4 medium-sized TRBV10-3 . TGTGCCATCAGGGGCTCTAATGAAAAACTGTTTTTT CAIRGSNEKLFF
TRBJ2-1 medium-sized TRBV20-1 . TGCAGTGCTAGAGCGGGCCACAATGAGCAGTTCTTC CSARAGHNEQFF
TRBJ2-7 many TRBV7-9 . TGTGCCAGCAGCTTACGTACCCCTTGGGACGAGCAGTACTTC CASSLRTPWDEQYF
TRBJ2-1 medium-sized TRBV12-1 . TGTGCCAGCAGCGACGGGACTAGCGGGACCTACAATGAGCAGTTCTTC CASSDGTSGTYNEQFF
TRBJ2-2 medium-sized TRBV11-2 TRBD2 TGTGCCAGCAGCTTAGGGGGGACTAGCAGAAACACCGGGGAGCTGTTTTTT CASSLGGTSRNTGELFF
TRBJ1-4 medium-sized TRBV29-1 . TGCAGCGTACAGGATACTAATGAAAAACTGTTTTTT CSVQDTNEKLFF
TRBJ1-2 . TRBV27 . TGTGCCAGCAGTTTAAAACAGGCGGGTGGAGATGGCTACACCTTC CASSLKQAGGDGYTF
TRBJ2-3 medium-sized TRBV10-3 TRBD2 TGTGCCATCAGTGAGTCGACTCGGGGGGTGCAGGAATACACAGATACGCAGTATTTT CAISESTRGVQEYTDTQYF
TRBJ2-1 medium-sized TRBV20-1 . TGCAGTGCTAGCGCTCCGGGACCCAGCGCTGAGCAGTTCTTC CSASAPGPSAEQFF
TRBJ1-2 medium-sized TRBV28 . TGTGCCAGCAGTTTGGAGGGCAGGGCCGGCTATGGCTACACCTTC CASSLEGRAGYGYTF
TRBJ2-7 . TRBV23-1 . TGCGCCAGCAGTCAATCAGTCATGGGGGAAGGGTCACCCTACGAGCAGTACTTC CASSQSVMGEGSPYEQYF
TRBJ1-4 medium-sized TRBV7-2 . TGTGCCAGCAGCTGGAGCAAGGATAGTGAAAAACTGTTTTTT CASSWSKDSEKLFF
TRBJ1-5 medium-sized TRBV6-5 TRBD1 TGTGCCAGCAGTTACTCCGGGACAGGGAGCAATCAGCCCCAGCATTTT CASSYSGTGSNQPQHF
TRBJ2-7 medium-sized TRBV28 . TGTGCCAGCAGTTTGACTTTCCCCTACGAGCAGTACTTC CASSLTFPYEQYF
TRBJ1-2 medium-sized TRBV19 . TGTGCCAGTAGTTCTTCGGGATCCCTGGTCGGGGTAGGATATGGCTACACCTTC CASSSSGSLVGVGYGYTF
TRBJ2-3 few TRBV12-3/TRBV12-4 TRBD2 TGTGCCAGCAGTGCCCGTGCTAGCGGGGGGCCCTTTGGCACAGATACGCAGTATTTT CASSARASGGPFGTDTQYF